Sequencing of this T cell receptor beta chain was carried out in a study of OX40 agonist ivuxolimab in advanced cancers. Overall study: Partial responses were recorded for three patients, including one with hepatocellular carcinoma and two with cutaneous melanoma.

Some clones are missing from TCRdb's copy, which holds only in-frame ones; the method was immunoSEQ multiplex PCR. The data hold some 81,000 clones, with approximately 86% observed a single time. CDR3 size: 14 residues. The germline V gene encodes CDR1 MDHEN and CDR2 SYDVKM. Trimming removed 3 bases at V and 5 bases at J, with 13 bases between. The sequencing used CD4+ or CD8+ T cells sorted from blood, collected in a trial of the OX40 agonist ivuxolimab. The chain has TRBV28 and TRBJ2-5; D gene ambiguous. The source of this sequence is an adult with an advanced solid tumor such as melanoma, head and neck, liver or kidney cancer. The CDR3 spells CASSLVGAKETQYF. CDR3 nucleotide sequence: TGTGCCAGCAGTTTGGTGGGTGCCAAGGAGACCCAGTACTTC.